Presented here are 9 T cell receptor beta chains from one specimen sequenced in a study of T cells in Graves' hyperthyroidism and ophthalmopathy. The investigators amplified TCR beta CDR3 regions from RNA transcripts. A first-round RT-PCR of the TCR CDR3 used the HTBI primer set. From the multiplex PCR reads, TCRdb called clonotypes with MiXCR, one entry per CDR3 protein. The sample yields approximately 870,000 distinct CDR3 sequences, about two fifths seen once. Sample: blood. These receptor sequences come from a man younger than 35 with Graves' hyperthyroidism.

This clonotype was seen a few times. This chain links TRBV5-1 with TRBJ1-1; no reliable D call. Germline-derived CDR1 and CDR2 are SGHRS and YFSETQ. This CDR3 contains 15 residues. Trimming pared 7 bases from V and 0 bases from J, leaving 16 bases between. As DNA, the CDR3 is TGCGCCAGCTCCTATTCGGGTAAATTGAACACTGAAGCTTTCTTT. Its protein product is CASSYSGKLNTEAFF.

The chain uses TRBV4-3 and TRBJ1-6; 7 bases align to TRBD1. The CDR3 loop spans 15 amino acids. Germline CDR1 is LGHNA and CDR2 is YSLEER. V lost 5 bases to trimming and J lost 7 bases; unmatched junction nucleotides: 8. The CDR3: CASSEGGAGNSPLHF. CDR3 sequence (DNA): TGCGCCAGCAGCGAAGGGGGCGCGGGGAATTCACCCCTCCACTTT.

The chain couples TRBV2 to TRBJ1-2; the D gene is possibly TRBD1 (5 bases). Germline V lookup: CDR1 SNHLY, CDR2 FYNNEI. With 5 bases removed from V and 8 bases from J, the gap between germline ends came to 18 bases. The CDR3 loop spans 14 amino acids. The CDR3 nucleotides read TGTGCCAGCAGTTACTCGCCAGGGCCGGGGGGCTACACCTTC. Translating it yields CASSYSPGPGGYTF.

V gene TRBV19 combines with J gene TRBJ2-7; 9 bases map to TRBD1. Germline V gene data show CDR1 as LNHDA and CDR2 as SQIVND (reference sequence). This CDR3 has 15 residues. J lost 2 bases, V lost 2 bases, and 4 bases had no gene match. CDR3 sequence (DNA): TGTGCCAGTAGTATAACGGGACAGGGCGCCTACGAGCAGTACTTC. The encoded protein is CASSITGQGAYEQYF.

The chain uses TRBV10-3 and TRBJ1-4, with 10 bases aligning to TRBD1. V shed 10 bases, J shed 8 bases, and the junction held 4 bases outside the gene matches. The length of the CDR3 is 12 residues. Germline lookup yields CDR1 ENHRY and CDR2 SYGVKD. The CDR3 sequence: CATGTGEEKLFF. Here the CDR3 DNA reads TGTGCCACCGGGACAGGGGAGGAAAAACTGTTTTTT.

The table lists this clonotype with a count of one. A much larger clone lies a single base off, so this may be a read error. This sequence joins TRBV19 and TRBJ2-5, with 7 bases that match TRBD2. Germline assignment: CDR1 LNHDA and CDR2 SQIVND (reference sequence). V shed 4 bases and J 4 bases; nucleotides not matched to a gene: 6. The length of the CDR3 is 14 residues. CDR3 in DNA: TGTGCCAGTAGTACCGGGGGGACTGGAGAGACCCAGTACTTC. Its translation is CASSTGGTGETQYF.

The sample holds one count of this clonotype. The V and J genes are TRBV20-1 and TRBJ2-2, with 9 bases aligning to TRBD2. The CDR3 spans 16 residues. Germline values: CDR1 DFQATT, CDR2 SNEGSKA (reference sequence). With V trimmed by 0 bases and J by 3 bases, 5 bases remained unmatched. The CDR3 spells CSARDREREDTGELFF. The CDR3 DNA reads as TGCAGTGCTAGAGATCGGGAGCGGGAGGACACCGGGGAGCTGTTTTTT.

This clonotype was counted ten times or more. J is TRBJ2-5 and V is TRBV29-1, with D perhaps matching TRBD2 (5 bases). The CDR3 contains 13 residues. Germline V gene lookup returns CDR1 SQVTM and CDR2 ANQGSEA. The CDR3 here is CTYRPGNKETQYF. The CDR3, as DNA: TGCACCTACCGACCGGGGAATAAAGAGACCCAGTACTTC.

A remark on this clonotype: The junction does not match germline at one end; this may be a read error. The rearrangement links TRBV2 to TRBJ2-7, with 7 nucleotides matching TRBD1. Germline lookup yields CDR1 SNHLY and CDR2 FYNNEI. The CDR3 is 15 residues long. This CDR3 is CASSEFRQGKYERYF. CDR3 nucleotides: TGTGCCAGCAGTGAATTCCGACAGGGTAAATACGAGCGGTACTTC.